This T cell receptor beta chain was sequenced during a study of blood T cell repertoires in COVID-19. The overall study: COVID-19 samples collected from the United States, Italy and Spain covered acute and convalescent phases. The cDNA or gDNA used as material had been derived from T cells, B-cell-depleted T cells, or PBMCs.

Sequencing was performed with immunoSEQ multiplex PCR; in TCRdb, only in-frame clones are kept and a portion is missing. The profile covers around 240,000 clones, with roughly 82% appearing a single time and approximately 1.5% taken by the ten largest. The receptor's source is a woman between 40 and 50 years old who had recovered from COVID-19. The sample comprised peripheral blood.

Written as DNA, the CDR3 is TGTGCCAGCAGTTACTCTACCGGGACAGGGGGCTACGAGCAGTACTTC. Its translation is CASSYSTGTGGYEQYF. This chain uses TRBV6-5 with TRBJ2-7; 11 bases are a match to TRBD1. The germline CDR1 and CDR2 sequences are MNHEY and SVGAGI. Unmatched junction bases numbered 4, after V lost 0 bases and J lost 3 bases. The CDR3 runs to 16 residues.